This T cell receptor (beta chain) was sequenced for a study of CD8+CD57+ T cells in acquired aplastic anemia. Overall study context: Sorted CD4+ and CD8+ cells gave a mean 3.2 ug DNA, range roughly 0.18 to 30 ug.

Notes on this clonotype: Its antigen is not known.

Study-level results: There were approximately 27 CD8+ CDR3 sequences that occurred in both patients and controls.

CDR1 is ENHRY and CDR2 is SYGVKD in the germline V gene. The CDR3 consists of 13 residues. J lost 5 bases, V lost 0 bases, and 1 base had no gene match. The sequenced patients had an expansion of CD8+CD57+ cells seen by flow cytometry. The use of genomic DNA as template underpinned the TCR beta VDJ and CDR3 profiling. MiXCR was run by TCRdb on the reads, yielding one entry per CDR3 protein. The data show approximately 180,000 distinct CDR3 sequences, roughly 43% seen once. The sequence derives from a human donor with aplastic anemia. This chain links TRBV10-3 with TRBJ2-7; 7 nucleotides agree with TRBD1. The specimen sequenced was sorted CD4+, CD8+, or CD8+CD57+ T cells (not recorded which) from PBMCs. The DNA of the CDR3 is TGTGCCATCAGTGAGTCAGGGACAGACGAGCAGTACTTC. This translates into CAISESGTDEQYF.